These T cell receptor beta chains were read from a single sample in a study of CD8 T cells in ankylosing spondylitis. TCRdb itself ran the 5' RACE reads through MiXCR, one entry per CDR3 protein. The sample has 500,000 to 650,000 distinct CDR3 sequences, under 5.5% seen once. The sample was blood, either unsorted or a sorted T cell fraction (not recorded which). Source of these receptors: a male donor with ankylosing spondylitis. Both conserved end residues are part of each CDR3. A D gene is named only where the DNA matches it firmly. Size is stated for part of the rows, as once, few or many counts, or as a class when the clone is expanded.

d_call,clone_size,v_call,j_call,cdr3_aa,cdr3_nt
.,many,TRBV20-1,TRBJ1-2,CSARKSTGDYGYTF,TGCAGTGCTAGAAAGTCGACAGGAGACTATGGCTACACCTTC
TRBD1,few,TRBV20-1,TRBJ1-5,CSAPGTAYQPQHF,TGCAGTGCTCCCGGGACAGCCTATCAGCCCCAGCATTTT
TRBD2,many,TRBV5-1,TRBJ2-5,CASSGTGTSGGQETQYF,TGCGCCAGCAGCGGAACCGGGACTAGCGGAGGACAAGAGACCCAGTACTTC
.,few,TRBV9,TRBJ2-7,CASSPGQGRPTKQYF,TGTGCCAGCAGCCCAGGCCAGGGGAGACCTACGAAGCAGTACTTC
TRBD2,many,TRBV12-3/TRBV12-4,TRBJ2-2,CASKLAGGTGELFF,TGTGCCAGCAAATTAGCGGGAGGCACCGGGGAGCTGTTTTTT
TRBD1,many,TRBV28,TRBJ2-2,CASSSTGSNTGELFF,TGTGCCAGCAGTTCGACAGGGTCGAACACCGGGGAGCTGTTTTTT
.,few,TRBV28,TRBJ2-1,CASSGLPFYNEQFF,TGTGCCAGCAGTGGACTACCATTCTACAATGAGCAGTTCTTC
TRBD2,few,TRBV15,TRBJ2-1,CATSRGGSGAYNEQFF,TGTGCCACCAGCAGAGGCGGTAGCGGGGCCTACAATGAGCAGTTCTTC
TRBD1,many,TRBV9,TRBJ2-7,CASSYPRGTGEYYEQYF,TGTGCCAGCAGCTACCCTCGGGGGACAGGGGAATATTACGAGCAGTACTTC
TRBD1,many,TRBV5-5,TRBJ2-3,CASSFRDSLTDTQYF,TGTGCCAGCAGCTTCCGGGACAGCCTGACAGATACGCAGTATTTT
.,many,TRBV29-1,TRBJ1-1,CSVGDGHEAFF,TGCAGCGTTGGTGATGGACATGAAGCTTTCTTT
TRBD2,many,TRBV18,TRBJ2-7,CASSPPRLAGGSYEQYF,TGTGCCAGCTCACCACCGCGCCTAGCGGGAGGCTCCTACGAGCAGTACTTC
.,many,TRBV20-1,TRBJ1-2,CSARGVTNYGYTF,TGCAGTGCTAGAGGGGTTACTAACTATGGCTACACCTTC
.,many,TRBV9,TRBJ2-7,CASSRGPLGEQYF,TGTGCCAGCAGCAGGGGCCCTTTGGGCGAGCAGTACTTC
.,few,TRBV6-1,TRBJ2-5,CASSPAGSLQTQYF,TGTGCCAGCAGTCCGGCGGGGTCTCTGCAGACCCAGTACTTC
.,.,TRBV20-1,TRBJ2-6,CSARGALRGANVLTF,TGCAGTGCGAGGGGAGCCCTAAGGGGGGCCAACGTCCTGACTTTC
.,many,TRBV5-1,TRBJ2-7,CASSLRYPPSYEQYF,TGCGCCAGCAGCCTCCGGTACCCACCAAGCTACGAGCAGTACTTC
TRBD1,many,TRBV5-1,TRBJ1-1,CASSPGDRDTEAFF,TGCGCCAGCAGCCCGGGGGACAGGGACACTGAAGCTTTCTTT
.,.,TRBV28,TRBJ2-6,CASSPPLQGSGANVLTF,TGTGCCAGCAGTCCTCCCTTACAGGGCTCTGGGGCCAACGTCCTGACTTTC
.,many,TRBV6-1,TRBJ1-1,CASSPRAPGSAFF,TGTGCCAGCAGTCCCCGGGCCCCCGGCTCGGCTTTCTTT
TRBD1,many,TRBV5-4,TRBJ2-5,CASSPWTGSGETQYF,TGTGCCAGCAGCCCGTGGACAGGGAGTGGGGAGACCCAGTACTTC
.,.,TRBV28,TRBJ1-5,CASKRGYSNQPQHF,TGTGCCAGCAAACGGGGCTATAGCAATCAGCCCCAGCATTTT
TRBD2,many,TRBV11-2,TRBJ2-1,CASSFPGLAGRSSYNEQFF,TGTGCCAGCAGCTTCCCGGGACTAGCGGGGAGAAGCTCCTACAATGAGCAGTTCTTC
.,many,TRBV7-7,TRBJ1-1,CASRRGRAEAFF,TGTGCTAGCAGACGGGGGCGGGCTGAAGCTTTCTTT
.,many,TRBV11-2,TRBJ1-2,CASSLGRYNGYTF,TGTGCCAGCAGCTTAGGGAGGTACAATGGCTACACCTTC
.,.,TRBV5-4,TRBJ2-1,CASSLESWDYSGNNQGEQFF,TGTGCCAGCAGCTTGGAAAGCTGGGATTACAGTGGCAATAATCAGGGTGAGCAGTTCTTC
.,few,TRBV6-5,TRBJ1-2,CASSYTDGGYGYTF,TGTGCCAGCAGTTATACCGACGGTGGCTATGGCTACACCTTC
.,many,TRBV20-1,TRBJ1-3,CSALDGGNTIYF,TGCAGTGCCCTTGACGGCGGAAACACCATATATTTT
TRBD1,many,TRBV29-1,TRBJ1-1,CSSADRGPEAFF,TGCAGCTCAGCTGACAGGGGACCTGAAGCTTTCTTT
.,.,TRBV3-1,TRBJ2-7,CASSQFEGAYEQYF,TGTGCCAGCAGCCAATTTGAGGGAGCCTACGAGCAGTACTTC
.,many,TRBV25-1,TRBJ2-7,CASSERRGRRNYEQYF,TGTGCCAGCAGTGAGAGGAGGGGCCGGAGAAACTACGAGCAGTACTTC
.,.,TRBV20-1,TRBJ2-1,CCARGLGFFSSYNEQFF,TGCTGCGCTAGGGGCCTAGGGTTCTTTAGCTCCTACAATGAGCAGTTCTTC
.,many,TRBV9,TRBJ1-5,CASSPGGYQPQHF,TGTGCCAGCAGCCCGGGGGGGTATCAGCCCCAGCATTTT
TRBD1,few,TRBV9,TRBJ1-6,CASSAWDRDSPLHF,TGTGCCAGCAGCGCATGGGACAGAGATTCACCCCTCCACTTT
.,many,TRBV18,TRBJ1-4,CASSLSRLGEKLFF,TGTGCCAGCTCACTCTCCCGTCTGGGTGAAAAACTGTTTTTT
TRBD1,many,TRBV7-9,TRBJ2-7,CASSWGQGLSEQYF,TGTGCCAGCAGCTGGGGACAGGGGCTGAGTGAGCAGTACTTC
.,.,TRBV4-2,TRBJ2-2,CASSQVPQGAGELFF,TGTGCCAGCAGCCAAGTTCCACAGGGTGCCGGGGAGCTGTTTTTT
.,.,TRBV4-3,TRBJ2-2,CASSQGVGSANTGELFF,TGCGCCAGCAGCCAAGGGGTAGGGAGTGCGAACACCGGGGAGCTGTTTTTT
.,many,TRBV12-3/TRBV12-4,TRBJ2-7,CASSPGGTEAYEQYF,TGTGCCAGCAGCCCGGGTGGGACGGAAGCCTACGAGCAGTACTTC
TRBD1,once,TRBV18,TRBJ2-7,CASSPRTGADEQYF,TGTGCCAGCTCACCAAGGACAGGGGCTGACGAGCAGTACTTC
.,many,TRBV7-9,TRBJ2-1,CASRPVGARAANEQFF,TGTGCCAGCAGGCCGGTAGGGGCCCGGGCGGCCAATGAGCAGTTCTTC
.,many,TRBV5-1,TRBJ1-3,CASSFREGEKSGNTIYF,TGCGCCAGCAGCTTTCGAGAGGGTGAGAAATCTGGAAACACCATATATTTT